Below, 27 T cell receptor beta chains from the same sample are listed, as sequenced in a study of cytomegalovirus exposure and HLA in healthy donors. The PCR employed 60 Vbeta primers together with 13 Jbeta primers. Only in-frame clones appear in the TCRdb table, and some are missing; sequencing was by immunoSEQ multiplex PCR. The top ten hold about 1.1% of the sample, which has under 150,000 clones, approximately 79% seen once. Sequenced: PBMCs. The receptors stem from a male donor in good health and CMV-seronegative.

The chain combines TRBV6-6 with TRBJ2-7; TRBD2 matches 8 bases. CDR1 and CDR2 (germline): MNHNY, SVGAGI (reference sequence). The CDR3 runs to 16 residues. The V and J ends lost 4 bases and 3 bases, in that order; junction bases with no gene match: 11. CDR3 in DNA: TGTGCCAGCAGTTCACCTCGAGCGGGGGACCGCTACGAGCAGTACTTC. It is translated as CASSSPRAGDRYEQYF.

The chain uses TRBV19 and TRBJ2-3; a weak D match, TRBD2 (5 bases). The V gene's germline CDR1 is LNHDA and CDR2 SQIVND (reference sequence). Trimming removed 3 bases from V and 6 bases from J, with 16 bases in between. The CDR3 is made up of 15 amino acids. The CDR3 loop reads CASSMASGPTDTQYF. The CDR3 DNA reads TGTGCCAGTAGTATGGCCAGCGGCCCCACCGATACGCAGTATTTT.

In regard to this clone: In the same sample, other DNA sequences code for this CDR3. The chain is built from TRBV18 and TRBJ1-1; D gene unclear. The ends were cut back, 2 bases at V and 1 base at J, with 11 bases in the middle. Looked up from germline, CDR1 is KGHSH and CDR2 is LQKENI. This CDR3 spans 15 amino acids. The CDR3 here is CASSPGGGRNTEAFF. DNA for the CDR3: TGTGCCAGCTCACCAGGAGGCGGAAGGAACACTGAAGCTTTCTTT. The whole variable domain, remainder taken from reference TRBV18 and TRBJ1-1, is NAGVMQNPRHLVRRRGQEARLRCSPMKGHSHVYWYRQLPEEGLKFMVYLQKENIIDESGMPKERFSAEFPKEGPSILRIQQVVRGDSAAYFCASSPGGGRNTEAFFGQGTRLTVV.

The rearrangement links TRBV9 to TRBJ2-1; unclear D gene. CDR1 is SGDLS and CDR2 is YYNGEE in the germline V gene. The CDR3 covers 14 residues. Trimming pared 0 bases from V and 0 bases from J, leaving 4 bases between. Here the CDR3 DNA reads TGTGCCAGCAGCGTAGGAGACTCCTACAATGAGCAGTTCTTC. Translation gives CASSVGDSYNEQFF.

The count of this clone is one. The V and J genes are TRBV7-2 and TRBJ2-7; 8 bases map to TRBD1. V lost 6 bases and J lost 2; bases outside the gene matches: 3. This CDR3 is built from 13 residues. Germline lookup yields CDR1 SGHTA and CDR2 FQGNSA. CDR3 in DNA: TGTGCCAGCAGGTCGACAGGGGCCTACGAGCAGTACTTC. It translates to CASRSTGAYEQYF.

The V and J genes are TRBV7-8 and TRBJ1-3, with D tentatively TRBD1 (6 bases). V lost 5 bases and J 0 bases, leaving 14 bases between the germline ends. Germline-derived CDR1 and CDR2 are SGHVS and FQNEAQ. The CDR3 totals 16 residues. The CDR3 DNA is TGTGCCAGCAGCCTTAAGGACAGCCTCTCTGGAAACACCATATATTTT. It yields the protein CASSLKDSLSGNTIYF.

J is TRBJ1-2 and V is TRBV19; D is possibly TRBD1 (6 bases). In germline, CDR1 is LNHDA, CDR2 SQIVND (reference sequence). This CDR3 is built from 15 residues. Trimming removed 1 base from V and 1 base from J, with 10 bases in between. The CDR3 spells CASSIVQGYNYGYTF. In nucleotides, the CDR3 is TGTGCCAGTAGTATAGTCCAGGGGTATAACTATGGCTACACCTTC.

The V and J genes are TRBV30 and TRBJ1-1; D unclear. The ends were cut back, 3 bases at V and 1 base at J, with 12 bases in the middle. The germline CDR1 and CDR2 sequences are GTSNPN and SVGIG (reference sequence). CDR3 length equals 14 residues. CDR3 protein: CAWRTQVKNTEAFF. The CDR3 DNA reads TGTGCCTGGAGGACGCAGGTTAAGAACACTGAAGCTTTCTTT.

This clone was observed once. DNA of the CDR3: TGTGCCAGTAGTATGCGGAGGGGGGGGGCCTCCTACAATGAGCAGTTCTTC. The encoded protein is CASSMRRGGASYNEQFF. The V call is TRBV19, the J call TRBJ2-1; the D gene is possibly TRBD2 (7 bases). The ends were cut back, 3 bases at V and 0 bases at J, with 15 bases in the middle. This CDR3 contains 17 residues. From germline, CDR1 is LNHDA and CDR2 SQIVND (reference sequence).

The chain is built from TRBV27 and TRBJ1-1, with 8 bases matching TRBD1. Germline V gene lookup returns CDR1 MNHEY and CDR2 SMNVEV (reference sequence). V was clipped by 6 bases and J by 1 base; unmatched bases: 10. This CDR3 is 16 amino acids long. CDR3: CASRGTGGSGNTEAFF. The CDR3 DNA is TGTGCCAGCAGAGGGACAGGAGGGAGCGGGAACACTGAAGCTTTCTTT.

This clone was counted once. The chain links TRBV10-1 to TRBJ2-1; 7 bases are shared with TRBD2. The V segment lost 8 bases and the J segment 5 bases; nucleotides outside the gene matches: 6. CDR3 length: 13 residues. Germline loops: CDR1 WNHNN, CDR2 SYGVQD (reference sequence). The CDR3 here is CASSVGGDNEQFF. DNA for the CDR3: TGCGCCAGCTCCGTTGGGGGGGACAATGAGCAGTTCTTC.

This CDR3 reads CAWSVGGGAPGELFF. The CDR3 DNA reads TGTGCCTGGAGTGTAGGCGGGGGGGCCCCCGGGGAGCTGTTTTTT. The rearrangement links TRBV30 to TRBJ2-2; TRBD2 agrees at 9 bases. J was trimmed by 6 bases and V by 0 bases; bases with no gene match: 5. The CDR3 sequence is 15 residues long. Germline V gives CDR1 GTSNPN, CDR2 SVGIG (reference sequence).

The chain couples TRBV6-5 to TRBJ2-7, with D perhaps TRBD2 (5 bases). Germline V gene data show CDR1 as MNHEY and CDR2 as SVGAGI. Trimming stripped 2 bases from V and 2 bases from J, with 10 bases between. The CDR3 is made up of 14 amino acids. The CDR3 DNA reads as TGTGCCAGCAGTTACACACGGGGAACCTACGAGCAGTACTTC. As protein: CASSYTRGTYEQYF.

This clone has only one observation. This chain uses TRBV5-1 with TRBJ2-5; 9 bases agree with TRBD1. V lost 4 bases to trimming and J lost 1 base; unmatched junction nucleotides: 8. The CDR3 loop spans 16 amino acids. Germline assignment: CDR1 SGHRS and CDR2 YFSETQ. The CDR3 is CASSPGTGPSQETQYF. For the CDR3, the DNA is TGCGCCAGCAGCCCCGGGACAGGGCCAAGCCAAGAGACCCAGTACTTC.

The chain joins TRBV9 to TRBJ1-6; possibly TRBD1 for D (5 bases). The CDR3 is 14 amino acids. The V end lost 3 bases, the J end lost 10 bases, and 14 bases lay between the germline ends. From germline, CDR1 is SGDLS and CDR2 YYNGEE. The DNA for the CDR3 is TGTGCCAGCAGCGAGGGGTATCCCGGATCACCCCTCCACTTT. Its translation: CASSEGYPGSPLHF.

V is TRBV29-1 and J is TRBJ1-4, with D unresolved. From germline, CDR1 is SQVTM and CDR2 ANQGSEA. CDR3 size: 13 residues. Deletions cut 6 bases from V and 0 bases from J, with 8 bases between. The CDR3 spells CSVQRATNEKLFF. CDR3 coding DNA: TGCAGCGTCCAGCGTGCAACTAATGAAAAACTGTTTTTT.

The chain employs TRBV5-8 and TRBJ2-6; D gene unclear. CDR3 length: 15 residues. The germline V gene encodes CDR1 SGHTS and CDR2 YDEGEE. Trimming shortened V by 1 base and J by 2 bases, and 7 bases separated the two germline ends. The DNA of the CDR3 is TGTGCCAGCAGCTTGACAGATGCTGGGGCCAACGTCCTGACTTTC. It codes for CASSLTDAGANVLTF.

This clone has a single count. This sequence joins TRBV7-9 and TRBJ2-3; 8 nucleotides line up with TRBD2. Per the germline V gene, CDR1 is SEHNR and CDR2 is FQNEAQ (reference sequence). This CDR3 is 15 amino acids long. V was pared by 2 bases and J by 1 base, with 2 bases of the junction left unmatched. The CDR3: CASSLRSGGTDTQYF. CDR3 DNA sequence: TGTGCCAGCAGCTTACGTAGCGGGGGCACAGATACGCAGTATTTT.

This clone occurred a few times. The gene calls are TRBV4-1 and TRBJ2-7; the match to TRBD2 covers 9 bases. Germline CDR1 is MGHRA and CDR2 is YSYEKL. V dropped 4 bases and J dropped 3; count of bases not matched to a gene: 7. This CDR3 region has 15 residues. CDR3 residues: CASSPGTSWDYEQYF. In DNA, the CDR3 is TGCGCCAGCAGCCCCGGGACTAGCTGGGACTACGAGCAGTACTTC.

The rearrangement joins TRBV5-6 to TRBJ2-5; unclear D gene. This CDR3 is 14 amino acids long. Trimming cost V 2 bases and J 4 bases, with 12 bases left between them. Germline V lookup: CDR1 SGHDT, CDR2 YYEEEE. CDR3 loop: CASSLRRSAETQYF. For the CDR3, the DNA is TGTGCCAGCAGCTTACGTAGGAGCGCAGAGACCCAGTACTTC.

The genes are TRBV7-2 and TRBJ2-3, with TRBD2 matching 8 bases. CDR1 is SGHTA and CDR2 is FQGNSA in the germline V gene. Trimming took 0 bases from V and 4 from J; bases not matched to a gene: 6. The CDR3 is 16 amino acids. This CDR3 is CASSLAGTSSPDTQYF. As DNA, the CDR3 is TGTGCCAGCAGCTTAGCCGGGACTAGTTCCCCAGATACGCAGTATTTT.

The gene calls are TRBV5-1 and TRBJ2-1; 10 bases are shared with TRBD2. Looked up from germline, CDR1 is SGHRS and CDR2 is YFSETQ. This CDR3 has 15 amino acids. The V and J ends lost 5 bases and 5 bases, in that order; junction bases with no gene match: 7. The CDR3 protein is CASRRWTSGDNEQFF. For the CDR3, the DNA is TGCGCCAGCAGACGGTGGACTAGCGGCGACAATGAGCAGTTCTTC. Full variable domain (remainder filled in from reference TRBV5-1 and TRBJ2-1): KAGVTQTPRYLIKTRGQQVTLSCSPISGHRSVSWYQQTPGQGLQFLFEYFSETQRNKGNFPGRFSGRQFSNSRSEMNVSTLELGDSALYLCASRRWTSGDNEQFFGPGTRLTVL.

The chain joins TRBV6-5 to TRBJ1-5; no clear D gene. V shed 2 bases and J shed 6 bases, with 8 bases lying between them. Per the germline V gene, CDR1 is MNHEY and CDR2 is SVGAGI. The CDR3 has 13 amino acids. CDR3 in DNA: TGTGCCAGCAGTTACGAGGGAAGTCAGCCCCAGCATTTT. Protein: CASSYEGSQPQHF.

This sequence joins TRBV4-1 and TRBJ2-2; 11 bases fit TRBD2. The V gene's germline CDR1 is MGHRA and CDR2 YSYEKL. V shed 2 bases and J 3 bases; nucleotides not matched to a gene: 2. This CDR3 is 16 amino acids long. CDR3: CASSQLLAGDTGELFF. The CDR3 bases are TGCGCCAGCAGCCAACTACTAGCGGGGGACACCGGGGAGCTGTTTTTT.

The chain carries TRBV4-3 and TRBJ1-4, with D possibly TRBD1 on 6 matching bases. The germline CDR1 and CDR2 sequences are LGHNA and YSLEER. Trimming took 0 bases from V and 5 from J, leaving 13 bases between them. The CDR3 runs 16 residues. The CDR3 DNA follows: TGCGCCAGCAGCCAAGATCAAGAGGGGGTAAATGAAAAACTGTTTTTT. It codes for CASSQDQEGVNEKLFF.

The gene calls are TRBV6-1 and TRBJ1-3, with D unresolved. Germline CDR1 MNHNS, CDR2 SASEGT. There are 13 residues in the CDR3. The V gene lost 4 bases and the J gene lost 2 bases, with 6 bases spanning the gap. The CDR3 sequence: CASSAGTGNTIYF. The CDR3, as DNA: TGTGCCAGCAGTGCGGGGACTGGAAACACCATATATTTT.

This rearrangement joins TRBV19 to TRBJ1-2; D unresolved. This CDR3 is 12 amino acids long. Germline-derived CDR1 and CDR2 are LNHDA and SQIVND (reference sequence). V lost 7 bases, J lost 4 bases, and 10 bases lay in between. The CDR3, as DNA: TGTGCCAGTAATACGGGGTCCTATGGCTACACCTTC. Its translation: CASNTGSYGYTF.